The clone carrying this T cell receptor beta chain was counted only a few times. The target antigen is unknown. 13 Jbeta primers and 60 Vbeta primers were used for the PCR. Authors' analysis steps: Unique TCR beta chains totaled some 88 million in a later count, with around 11 million of them shared. Produced via immunoSEQ multiplex PCR; TCRdb's table is partial and in-frame only. The D gene and trimming were derived from the DNA, and the V and J assignments and clone size from that table. Among 150,000 to 200,000 clones listed, roughly 81% were seen once. This entry comes from a study of cytomegalovirus exposure and HLA in healthy donors. The germline gives CDR1 LNHDA, CDR2 SQIVND (reference sequence). This CDR3 is 14 amino acids long. The V and J ends lost 5 bases and 6 bases, in that order; junction bases with no gene match: 5. General observations from the study: The study listed approximately 160 cytomegalovirus-associated TCR beta chains. Solely CMV serostatus was available to characterize immune exposure. In vitro experiments confirmed that a few CMV-associated chains were specific for CMV antigens.

The sequence was obtained from a woman aged 18-35 years in good health and CMV-seropositive. Input material: PBMCs. V usage is TRBV19 and J usage is TRBJ2-7; TRBD2 agrees at 12 bases. The CDR3 DNA reads as TGTGCCAGTAGTCCCCCTAGCGGGGGGGGCGAGCAGTACTTC. Protein: CASSPPSGGGEQYF.